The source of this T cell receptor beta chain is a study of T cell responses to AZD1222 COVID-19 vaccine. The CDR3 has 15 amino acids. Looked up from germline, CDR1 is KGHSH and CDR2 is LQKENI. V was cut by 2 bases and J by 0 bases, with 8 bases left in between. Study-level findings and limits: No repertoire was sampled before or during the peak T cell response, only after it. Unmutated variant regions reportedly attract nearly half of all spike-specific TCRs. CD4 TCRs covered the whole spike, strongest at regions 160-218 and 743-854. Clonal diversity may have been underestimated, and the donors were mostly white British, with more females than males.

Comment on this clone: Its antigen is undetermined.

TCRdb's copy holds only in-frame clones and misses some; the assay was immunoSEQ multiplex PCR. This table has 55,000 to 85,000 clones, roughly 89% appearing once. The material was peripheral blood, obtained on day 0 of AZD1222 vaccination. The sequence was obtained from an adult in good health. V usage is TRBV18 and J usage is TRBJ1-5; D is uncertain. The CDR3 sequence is CASSPAVDSNQPQHF. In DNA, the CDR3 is TGTGCCAGCTCACCAGCGGTAGATAGCAATCAGCCCCAGCATTTT.